Listed below are T cell receptor beta chains from one sample, sequenced in a study of CD8+CD57+ T cells in acquired aplastic anemia. Via MiXCR, TCRdb re-called the reads, giving one row per CDR3 protein. The repertoire consists of 160,000 or so distinct CDR3 sequences, with less than 60% occurring once and the leading ten covering around 3%. The sample taken for sequencing was sorted CD4+, CD8+, or CD8+CD57+ T cells (not recorded which) from PBMCs. The receptors were sampled from a human donor with aplastic anemia. The CDR3 runs from the conserved cysteine through the conserved F or W. D genes are given only for firm matches. The listing skips clone size in some rows; elsewhere it reads once, few, many or a size class.

>NA|TRBJ2-7|16|NA|TRBV20-1
CSARDPSLIFSYEQYF
TGCAGTGCTAGAGATCCCTCCCTCATTTTCTCCTACGAGCAGTACTTC
>NA|TRBJ2-7|11|many|TRBV18
CASSLSIEQYF
TGTGCCAGCTCACTATCCATCGAGCAGTACTTC
>NA|TRBJ2-1|16|many|TRBV5-1
CASSLGVRGQTSEQFF
TGCGCCAGCAGCTTGGGGGTTAGGGGTCAGACGAGTGAGCAGTTCTTC
>NA|TRBJ2-7|15|NA|TRBV2
CASSRWGQGVGEQYF
TGTGCCAGCAGTCGGTGGGGCCAGGGTGTTGGCGAGCAGTACTTC
>TRBD2|TRBJ2-3|15|NA|TRBV20-1
CSARGSPGREDTQYF
TGCAGTGCTAGAGGCTCTCCCGGGAGGGAAGATACGCAGTATTTT
>NA|TRBJ2-1|12|many|TRBV6-5
CACGVSYNEQFF
TGTGCGTGCGGCGTCTCCTACAATGAGCAGTTCTTC
>NA|TRBJ1-3|14|NA|TRBV2
CASSSGLRDNTIYF
TGTGCCAGCAGCTCGGGGCTCCGGGACAACACCATATATTTT
>TRBD1|TRBJ1-2|15|many|TRBV7-2
CASSSTGTGSYGYTF
TGCGCCAGCAGCTCGACCGGGACAGGGAGCTATGGCTACACCTTC
>TRBD2|TRBJ2-7|14|few|TRBV28
CASTLLAGEGEQYF
TGTGCCAGCACTCTTCTAGCGGGAGAGGGCGAGCAGTACTTC
>TRBD2|TRBJ2-7|15|NA|TRBV20-1
CSARDGTSGNHEQYF
TGCAGTGCTAGGGATGGGACTAGCGGGAACCACGAGCAGTACTTC
>NA|TRBJ1-6|8|NA|TRBV18
CASSPLHF
TGTGCCAGCTCACCACTCCACTTT
>NA|TRBJ2-7|13|many|TRBV28
CASSAAQLYEQYF
TGTGCCAGCAGTGCTGCCCAACTTTACGAGCAGTACTTC
>NA|TRBJ2-7|13|NA|TRBV24-1
CATSDPQGYEQYF
TGTGCCACCAGTGATCCTCAGGGATACGAGCAGTACTTC
>NA|TRBJ1-5|13|many|TRBV19
CASSTGVNQPQHF
TGTGCCAGTAGTACTGGGGTCAATCAGCCCCAGCATTTT
>NA|TRBJ1-2|16|few|TRBV12-5
CASGLVTPPVGYGYTF
TGTGCTAGTGGTTTGGTAACCCCCCCGGTCGGCTATGGCTACACCTTC
>TRBD2|TRBJ2-7|15|NA|TRBV20-1
CSAARRTSSSYEQYF
TGCAGTGCTGCCAGACGGACTAGCAGCTCCTACGAGCAGTACTTC